The 21 T cell receptor beta chains below all came from one sample that was sequenced in a study of identical twins. Using its own MiXCR run on the 5' RACE reads, TCRdb lists one record per CDR3 protein. The table records hundreds of thousands of distinct CDR3 sequences, about 20% of them present only once. Another study also made use of these data, one on T cells expressing NK-cell markers.

Sequencing used PBMCs. The receptors come from a woman aged 18-35 years in good health.

This clonotype was seen at least ten times. CDR3 amino acids: CASSLNSGRLRETQYF. CDR3 nucleotide sequence: TGTGCCAGCAGCTTAAACTCCGGGCGGTTGCGAGAGACCCAGTACTTC. The gene calls are TRBV7-9 and TRBJ2-5; D remains ambiguous. Looked up from germline, CDR1 is SEHNR and CDR2 is FQNEAQ (reference sequence). The CDR3 length is 16 residues. With 2 bases removed from V and 4 bases from J, the gap between germline ends came to 17 bases.

This clonotype was counted at least ten times. V is TRBV12-3 or TRBV12-4 and J is TRBJ1-3; 9 bases are shared with TRBD1. V was clipped by 6 bases and J by 1 base; unmatched bases: 1. This CDR3 is built from 14 residues. The CDR3 sequence: CASRDRGSGNTIYF. CDR3 bases: TGTGCCAGCAGGGACAGGGGATCTGGAAACACCATATATTTT.

This chain joins TRBV6-1 and TRBJ2-3; 9 positions agree with TRBD2. Germline V CDR1 and CDR2: MNHNS, SASEGT. Trimming cost V 8 bases and J 3 bases; bases outside gene matches: 6. CDR3 length: 14 amino acids. CDR3 DNA sequence: TGTGCCAGCCAGGCGGGAGGGTTTACAGATACGCAGTATTTT. Translating it yields CASQAGGFTDTQYF.

V and J are TRBV6-1 and TRBJ2-2, with 8 bases matching TRBD2. Germline V lookup: CDR1 MNHNS, CDR2 SASEGT. V trimming: 8 bases; J trimming: 3 bases; junction bases outside the gene matches: 14. CDR3 length: 17 residues. The CDR3 DNA sequence: TGTGCCAGCTGGGAGAACGGCGGGGGGCCTCACACCGGGGAGCTGTTTTTT. Protein: CASWENGGGPHTGELFF.

This clonotype showed up just a few times. The J gene is TRBJ1-3, the V gene TRBV6-1; no firm D call. In germline, CDR1 is MNHNS, CDR2 SASEGT. Trimming left V 5 bases short and J 0 bases short, with 11 bases between. This CDR3 has 15 amino acids. The CDR3 reads CASSRVRSSGNTIYF. In DNA, the CDR3 is TGTGCCAGCAGTAGGGTCAGGAGCTCTGGAAACACCATATATTTT.

This clonotype was picked up a small number of times. The rearrangement links TRBV3-1 to TRBJ2-5; D ambiguous. This CDR3 region has 13 residues. Looked up from germline, CDR1 is LGHDT and CDR2 is YNNKEL (reference sequence). The V gene lost 2 bases and the J gene lost 10 bases, with 14 bases spanning the gap. The CDR3 here is CASSQYLAVDQYF. The CDR3 bases are TGTGCCAGCAGCCAATACCTTGCTGTGGACCAGTACTTC.

The table lists this clonotype with many counts. The chain uses TRBV5-4 and TRBJ2-3; D call uncertain. The germline V and J ends were trimmed by 0 bases and 6 bases, with 11 bases remaining between them. This CDR3 has 14 amino acids. The germline V gene has CDR1 SGHNT and CDR2 YYREEE (reference sequence). The DNA of the CDR3 is TGTGCCAGCAGCTTGGATATACCTCGGGATACGCAGTATTTT. Translated, it gives CASSLDIPRDTQYF.

The genes are TRBV2 and TRBJ2-2; D possibly corresponds to TRBD1 (6 bases). In germline, CDR1 is SNHLY, CDR2 FYNNEI. The CDR3 length is 15 residues. V lost 4 bases and J lost 1, with 10 bases in between. CDR3 amino acids: CASSASRGNTGELFF. The CDR3 DNA reads TGTGCCAGCAGTGCCTCCAGGGGGAACACCGGGGAGCTGTTTTTT.

This chain links TRBV6-2 or TRBV6-3 with TRBJ2-6, with D possibly called TRBD1 or TRBD2 (5 bases each). Deletions cut 8 bases from V and 17 bases from J, with 37 bases between. This CDR3 comprises 18 residues. Germline-derived CDR1 and CDR2 are MNHEY and SVGEGT. The CDR3 region is CASFDPGGSGANGLGMTF. As DNA, the CDR3 is TGTGCCAGCTTTGACCCAGGAGGTTCTGGGGCCAACGGCCTTGGCATGACTTTC.

This clonotype was counted a few times. The chain combines TRBV5-1 with TRBJ1-1; 7 bases are a match to TRBD1. The CDR3 runs 13 residues. The J segment lost 1 base and the V segment lost 7 bases, leaving 4 bases of the junction unmatched. The V gene's germline CDR1 is SGHRS and CDR2 YFSETQ. In DNA form, the CDR3 reads TGCGCCAGCTGGGGACAGCCGAACACTGAAGCTTTCTTT. Residues: CASWGQPNTEAFF.

The sample holds a few counts of this clonotype. The chain employs TRBV2 and TRBJ2-5; D is undetermined. Germline V CDR1 and CDR2: SNHLY, FYNNEI. The CDR3 is made up of 16 amino acids. V was clipped by 0 bases and J by 0 bases, with 11 bases between them. DNA of the CDR3: TGTGCCAGCAGTGAAGCGCTAGGGCTTTACCAAGAGACCCAGTACTTC. Amino acid sequence: CASSEALGLYQETQYF.

This clonotype was seen more than once but under ten times. The chain recombines TRBV5-1 with TRBJ2-2, with TRBD2 identical over 12 bases. The germline V gene has CDR1 SGHRS and CDR2 YFSETQ. V was pared by 5 bases and J by 3 bases, with 2 bases of the junction left unmatched. This CDR3 comprises 15 residues. As DNA, the CDR3 is TGCGCCAGCAGAGGACTAGCGGGACACACCGGGGAGCTGTTTTTT. Translating it yields CASRGLAGHTGELFF.

The chain recombines TRBV9 with TRBJ2-2; TRBD2 might be the D (6 bases). Germline V gene data show CDR1 as SGDLS and CDR2 as YYNGEE. The V and J ends lost 3 bases and 0 bases respectively, with 12 bases between them. The CDR3 is 16 amino acids. CDR3 amino acids: CASSGQAGPNTGELFF. CDR3 bases: TGTGCCAGCAGCGGACAAGCGGGCCCGAACACCGGGGAGCTGTTTTTT.

This clonotype has a handful of counts. The V call is TRBV20-1, the J call TRBJ2-6, with D possibly being TRBD2 (6 bases). V gave up 3 bases and J gave up 4 bases, with 16 bases separating them. The CDR3 runs 16 residues. Germline CDR1 reads DFQATT; CDR2 reads SNEGSKA (reference sequence). In nucleotides, the CDR3 is TGCAGTGCTAGTTCCTCTAGCGCGTCCGGGGCCAACGTCCTGACTTTC. Amino acid sequence: CSASSSSASGANVLTF.

The V call is TRBV5-1, the J call TRBJ1-2, with a possible D match to TRBD1 (5 bases). Trimming removed 4 bases at V and 10 bases at J, with 14 bases between. The CDR3 has 12 residues. Germline V gives CDR1 SGHRS, CDR2 YFSETQ. The CDR3 nucleotides are TGCGCCAGCAGCGAGGGGACTTTTGACTACACCTTC. Protein: CASSEGTFDYTF.

The V gene is TRBV9, the J gene TRBJ2-1; no clear D gene. Trimming took off 2 bases at V and 10 bases at J, with 16 bases between the two ends. CDR3 length: 14 residues. Germline V lookup: CDR1 SGDLS, CDR2 YYNGEE. The chain's CDR3 is CASSVLLLESEQFF. For the CDR3, the DNA is TGTGCCAGCAGCGTCTTGCTCTTGGAAAGCGAGCAGTTCTTC.

The chain combines TRBV6-2 or TRBV6-3 with TRBJ2-1; D possibly matches TRBD1 or TRBD2 (5 bases each). Germline V gene lookup returns CDR1 MNHEY and CDR2 SVGEGT. This CDR3 comprises 10 residues. Trimming shortened V by 6 bases and J by 12 bases, and 9 bases separated the two germline ends. The CDR3 region is CASSQGPQFF. CDR3 nucleotides: TGTGCCAGCAGCCAGGGACCGCAGTTCTTC.

This sequence joins TRBV6-5 and TRBJ1-3, with D tentatively TRBD1 (5 bases). Between the trimmed V and J ends, which lost 5 bases and 0 bases, there was a span of 17 bases. Germline V gene lookup returns CDR1 MNHEY and CDR2 SVGAGI. The CDR3 spans 17 residues. CDR3 in amino acids: CASSHRQHRPSGNTIYF. The CDR3 DNA reads TGTGCCAGCAGTCACCGACAGCACCGACCCTCTGGAAACACCATATATTTT.

The chain links TRBV7-2 to TRBJ2-3; D possibly corresponds to TRBD2 (7 bases). V was trimmed by 4 bases and J by 4 bases, leaving 9 bases between them. Germline CDR1 SGHTA, CDR2 FQGNSA. This CDR3 spans 13 amino acids. The CDR3 coding sequence is TGTGCCAGCAGCTGGGGGGGGCCAGATACGCAGTATTTT. Translating it yields CASSWGGPDTQYF.

The chain employs TRBV5-5 and TRBJ2-7; 8 positions agree with TRBD1. The V and J ends lost 1 base and 6 bases, in that order; junction bases with no gene match: 9. Per germline, CDR1 SGHKS and CDR2 YYEKEE (reference sequence). The CDR3 loop spans 15 amino acids. The CDR3 region is CASSLPFRGRGEQYF. CDR3 nucleotides: TGTGCCAGCAGCTTGCCCTTCAGGGGGCGCGGCGAGCAGTACTTC. The entire variable domain, with the rest obtained from reference TRBV5-5 and TRBJ2-7, is as follows: DAGVTQSPTHLIKTRGQQVTLRCSPISGHKSVSWYQQVLGQGPQFIFQYYEKEERGRGNFPDRFSARQFPNYSSELNVNALLLGDSALYLCASSLPFRGRGEQYFGPGTRLTVT.

There are many counts of this clonotype. The V and J genes are TRBV20-1 and TRBJ2-7; 7 bases line up with TRBD1. The CDR3 has 14 residues. V lost 6 bases and J lost 4; bases outside the gene matches: 12. CDR1 and CDR2 (germline): DFQATT, SNEGSKA (reference sequence). The CDR3 coding sequence is TGCAGTGCCCTAACGAGGACAGGTAGATACGAGCAGTACTTC. It yields the protein CSALTRTGRYEQYF.